The rows below give T cell receptor beta chains drawn from one sample of a study of shared clonotypes between healthy human individuals. Assay: immunoSEQ multiplex PCR; the TCRdb copy retains only in-frame clones and omits some. The data show fewer than 600,000 clones, roughly three quarters seen once. Sequencing used PBMCs. The receptor source for this set is a woman aged 40 to 50 in good health. Some clones in this sample may be carry-over from other donors' samples. Each CDR3 is given with its conserved first and last residue. For some rows the clone size is stated as once, few or many, or as a class when expanded; others skip it.

>.|TRBV27|TRBJ2-3|13
CASSSFSTDTQYF
>.|TRBV21-1|.|15
CASRTLDRGLYEQYF
>.|TRBV23-1|TRBJ2-2|18
CASSPVKAAGSGVGELFF
>few|TRBV2|TRBJ1-2|16
CASSGARGVLNYGYTF
>.|TRBV5-5|TRBJ1-1|16
CASSSDDGTANTEAFF
>.|TRBV7-2|TRBJ2-2|14
CASRQLGITGELFF
>few|TRBV5-1|TRBJ2-6|14
CASSLESGANVLTF
>.|TRBV28|TRBJ1-5|15
CASSDRQGRNQPQHF
>.|TRBV4-1|TRBJ2-7|20
CASSQRLAGGPSTGSYEQYF
>many|TRBV6-5|TRBJ1-5|13
CASSWGANQPQHF
>.|TRBV5-1|TRBJ1-2|14
CASSYGQDNYGYTF
>few|TRBV6-5|TRBJ2-7|13
CARTFRQAYEQYF
>.|TRBV6-5|TRBJ2-6|15
CASSSTRAGANVLTF
>.|TRBV9|TRBJ1-3|16
CASSSTTVYSGNTIYF
>.|TRBV7-3|TRBJ2-3|13
CASSPGSTDTQYF
>.|TRBV5-4|TRBJ1-2|17
CASSLNGISGDIYGYTF
>many|TRBV18|TRBJ1-4|15
CASSPPTGLDEKLFF
>.|TRBV10-2|TRBJ1-4|14
CASSGTGINEKLFF
>.|TRBV6-5|TRBJ1-5|14
CASSGHGFGQPQHF
>.|TRBV7-2|TRBJ1-2|14
CASSYRTGQDGYTF
>few|TRBV7-3|TRBJ2-1|15
CASSPGTSGYNEQFF
>.|TRBV7-8|TRBJ2-3|17
CASSLGLAHTSTDTQYF
>.|TRBV6-4|TRBJ2-2|15
CASSRTRGGTGELFF
>.|TRBV11-3|TRBJ2-3|13
CASSVGRTDTQYF
>.|TRBV6-1|TRBJ2-3|15
CASTPLTSGTDTQYF
>once|TRBV7-3|TRBJ1-2|14
CASSLNRANYGYTF
>.|TRBV19|TRBJ1-5|12
CASSIGLQPQHF
>.|TRBV11-2|TRBJ2-7|16
CASRPTKGQGTHEQYF
>.|TRBV7-2|TRBJ2-7|13
CASSLAGSYEQYF
>.|TRBV18|TRBJ2-5|14
CASSPDQAGETQYF
>.|TRBV7-9|TRBJ2-7|17
CASSFGLAGGSSYEQYF
>.|TRBV11-2|TRBJ2-7|13
CASSRGQSYEQYF
>once|TRBV28|TRBJ2-7|13
CASSSAGGHEQYF
>.|TRBV7-9|TRBJ2-7|15
CASSPGGRSSYEQYF
>.|TRBV5-1|TRBJ2-7|15
CASSYRQGSSYEQYF
>.|TRBV2|TRBJ2-1|15
CASTDTRGYYNEQFF
>.|TRBV5-1|TRBJ1-1|13
CASSFGTGVEAFF
>.|TRBV18|TRBJ1-2|17
CASSPRPPRPGVYGYTF
>.|TRBV4-3|TRBJ2-3|17
CASSQGTSGTSTDTQYF
>.|TRBV2|TRBJ1-5|14
CASGRGAGNQPQHF
>once|TRBV9|TRBJ2-1|14
CASSVGTSLDEQFF
>.|TRBV19|TRBJ1-5|14
CASSPPLSDQPQHF
>.|TRBV7-8|TRBJ2-1|16
CASSLTGGRGRNEQFF
>.|TRBV19|TRBJ2-5|13
CASTQTGQETQYF
>.|TRBV7-6|TRBJ2-3|16
CASSLGPGGSTDTQYF
>few|TRBV5-5|TRBJ2-7|18
CASSLRPGTSGRVHEQYF
>.|TRBV9|TRBJ2-1|14
CASSVEFTGVRQFF
>.|TRBV5-4|TRBJ2-1|15
CASSVGTSAPREQFF